This passage covers 13 T cell receptor beta chains from one sample sequenced in a study of response to subunit inactivated influenza vaccine. MiXCR, run by TCRdb on the RT-PCR reads, gives a single entry per CDR3 protein. The data hold 150,000 to 200,000 distinct CDR3 sequences, with approximately 12% observed a single time. Material: CD8+ T cells sorted from PBMCs, obtained roughly 24 months after vaccination. Receptors were obtained from a man between 50 and 69 years old who received an inactivated influenza vaccine.

The CDR3 region is CASSTGGLNQPQHF. CDR3 sequence (DNA): TGTGCCAGCAGTACAGGGGGATTAAATCAGCCCCAGCATTTT. J is TRBJ1-5 and V is TRBV12-3 or TRBV12-4; 8 bases fit TRBD1. This CDR3 comprises 14 residues. Unmatched junction bases numbered 4, after V lost 5 bases and J lost 4 bases.

The chain carries TRBV24-1 and TRBJ1-5, with TRBD1 as a possible D gene (5 bases). The CDR3 is 14 residues long. V shed 2 bases and J shed 7 bases, with 11 bases lying between them. Germline loops: CDR1 KGHDR, CDR2 SFDVKD. CDR3 bases: TGTGCCACCAGTGATTCAGACACAGGACAGCCCCAGCATTTT. It codes for CATSDSDTGQPQHF.

This clonotype was found a few times. The chain has TRBV4-1 and TRBJ2-7; 8 positions agree with TRBD2. V lost 3 bases and J lost 2; bases outside the gene matches: 9. Germline V gene data show CDR1 as MGHRA and CDR2 as YSYEKL. This CDR3 has 16 residues. CDR3 coding DNA: TGCGCCAGCAGCCAGACCTTTAGCGGGGCCACCTACGAGCAGTACTTC. Translating gives CASSQTFSGATYEQYF.

This clonotype turned up a few times. V and J are TRBV4-2 and TRBJ1-2; maybe TRBD1 (5 bases). CDR1 LGHNA and CDR2 YNFKEQ come from the germline V gene. Deletions cut 0 bases from V and 2 bases from J, with 13 bases between. This CDR3 is 16 amino acids long. The CDR3 loop reads CASSQENWGENYGYTF. CDR3 nucleotides: TGTGCCAGCAGCCAAGAGAATTGGGGGGAGAACTATGGCTACACCTTC.

This clonotype was detected a few times. The chain is built from TRBV12-3 or TRBV12-4 and TRBJ2-7, with D possibly TRBD2 on 5 matching bases. V lost 3 bases and J 3 bases, leaving 9 bases between the germline ends. The CDR3 has 13 residues. The CDR3 loop reads CASSFDGGYEQYF. In nucleotides, the CDR3 is TGTGCCAGCAGTTTCGACGGAGGCTACGAGCAGTACTTC.

At least ten counts were recorded for this clonotype. The chain carries TRBV28 and TRBJ1-1; D uncertain. CDR1 is MDHEN, CDR2 SYDVKM, per germline. The CDR3 sequence is 12 residues long. V was pared by 6 bases and J by 3 bases, with 8 bases between. CDR3 loop: CASSLGYTEAFF. The CDR3 bases are TGTGCCAGCAGCTTAGGTTACACTGAAGCTTTCTTT.

V and J are TRBV5-1 and TRBJ2-5; D is perhaps TRBD2 (7 bases). The CDR3 consists of 15 residues. Germline CDR1 is SGHRS and CDR2 is YFSETQ. Trimming shortened V by 4 bases and J by 1 base, and 14 bases separated the two germline ends. CDR3 nucleotides: TGCGCCAGCAGCCCAAGGGGGGGCCCCCAAGAGACCCAGTACTTC. It translates to CASSPRGGPQETQYF.

This clonotype was counted a few times. The chain recombines TRBV12-3 or TRBV12-4 with TRBJ2-5, with D unresolved. Deletions cut 5 bases from V and 8 bases from J, with 15 bases between. The CDR3 length is 13 residues. As DNA, the CDR3 is TGTGCCAGCAGTCCCGGCTCTACGACAACCCAGTACTTC. Protein: CASSPGSTTTQYF.

The chain carries TRBV15 and TRBJ2-5, with D perhaps matching TRBD1 (6 bases). The V end was cut by 1 base, the J end by 9 bases, with 15 bases between. CDR1 is LNHNV, CDR2 YYDKDF, per germline (reference sequence). This CDR3 contains 14 residues. CDR3: CATSRVGAGYAQYF. The CDR3 coding sequence is TGTGCCACCAGCAGAGTGGGGGCAGGGTATGCCCAGTACTTC.

About this clonotype: Being one base from a much bigger clone, this may be a read error. The chain employs TRBV13 and TRBJ2-1; D could derive from TRBD1 or TRBD2 (5 bases each). CDR1 and CDR2 from the germline V gene are PRHDT and FYEKMQ (reference sequence). The length of the CDR3 is 16 residues. V gave up 1 base and J gave up 0 bases, with 10 bases separating them. The CDR3 DNA follows: TGTGCCAGCAGCTTAGTAGGGGAGAGCTCCTACAATGAGCAGTTCTTC. Translating it yields CASSLVGESSYNEQFF.

This clonotype occurred many times. This chain's CDR3 is CASSSTIRQANYGYTF. The CDR3, as DNA: TGTGCCAGCAGCTCAACTATCCGACAGGCTAACTATGGCTACACCTTC. This chain connects TRBV7-9 to TRBJ1-2, with D possibly TRBD1 on 6 matching bases. CDR3 length: 16 residues. Trimming took off 4 bases at V and 0 bases at J, with 15 bases between the two ends. CDR1 and CDR2 (germline): SEHNR, FQNEAQ (reference sequence).

V is TRBV15 and J is TRBJ1-1; D unclear. The CDR3 has 16 residues. The germline V gene has CDR1 LNHNV and CDR2 YYDKDF (reference sequence). Trimming shortened V by 1 base and J by 0 bases, and 12 bases separated the two germline ends. CDR3 amino acids: CATSRGPGGLNTEAFF. CDR3 coding DNA: TGTGCCACCAGCAGAGGACCGGGAGGGTTGAACACTGAAGCTTTCTTT.

V and J are TRBV6-5 and TRBJ1-1; TRBD1 might be the D (5 bases). V lost 2 bases and J 3 bases, leaving 19 bases between the germline ends. There are 17 residues in the CDR3. Looked up from germline, CDR1 is MNHEY and CDR2 is SVGAGI. The CDR3 DNA reads as TGTGCCAGCAGTTACCTAGGGGATCGGTATTTCGACACTGAAGCTTTCTTT. It translates to CASSYLGDRYFDTEAFF.